Following are 26 T cell receptor beta chains from one sample sequenced in a study of cytomegalovirus exposure and HLA in healthy donors. The PCR contained 60 Vbeta and 13 Jbeta primers. Libraries were prepared by immunoSEQ multiplex PCR; TCRdb keeps only in-frame clonotypes and omits some of them. The sample includes tens of thousands of clones, roughly 75% of them seen just once. The source material was PBMCs. These receptors originate from a man aged 30 to 39 in good health and CMV-seropositive.

The J gene is TRBJ2-5, the V gene TRBV4-1; a possible D gene is TRBD2 (7 bases). The J call may be in error: the DNA end matches TRBJ2-7 better. CDR3 length equals 17 residues. Germline lookup yields CDR1 MGHRA and CDR2 YSYEKL. Here the CDR3 DNA reads TGCGCCAGCAGCCAAGTAGGGGGGAGGGCTATTTCCCTCGAGCAGTACTTC. Its protein is CASSQVGGRAISLEQYF.

The V and J genes are TRBV4-3 and TRBJ2-7; 7 nucleotides align to TRBD2. V trimming: 4 bases; J trimming: 4 bases; junction bases outside the gene matches: 13. The length of the CDR3 is 16 residues. CDR1 and CDR2 from the germline V gene are LGHNA and YSLEER. CDR3 DNA: TGCGCCAGCAGCCCCGAGGGGTCGGGGGGTTTTTACGAGCAGTACTTC. Its translation is CASSPEGSGGFYEQYF.

The table lists this clone with a count of one. This chain connects TRBV28 to TRBJ1-2; no definite D call. V dropped 1 base and J dropped 7 bases, with 16 bases sitting between them. CDR3 size: 15 residues. CDR1 is MDHEN, CDR2 SYDVKM, per germline. The CDR3 protein is CASSLFAALRGGYTF. DNA for the CDR3: TGTGCCAGCAGTTTATTCGCAGCGCTTCGTGGTGGCTACACCTTC.

This clone was recorded a few times. The chain has TRBV7-9 and TRBJ2-2, with 7 bases matching TRBD1. With V trimmed by 5 bases and J by 5 bases, 2 bases remained unmatched. The CDR3 runs 13 residues. The germline V gene encodes CDR1 SEHNR and CDR2 FQNEAQ (reference sequence). This CDR3 reads CASSLQGTGELFF. In nucleotides, the CDR3 is TGTGCCAGCAGCCTACAGGGGACCGGGGAGCTGTTTTTT.

The chain links TRBV5-4 to TRBJ1-1; D is ambiguous. The CDR3 totals 14 residues. Germline V gene data show CDR1 as SGHNT and CDR2 as YYREEE (reference sequence). V lost 0 bases, J lost 8 bases, and 14 bases lay in between. The CDR3 nucleotides are TGTGCCAGCAGCTTGGCGGCAGGTTCACTGGAAGCTTTCTTT. This gives the protein CASSLAAGSLEAFF. Based on the CDR3 plus reference TRBV5-4 and TRBJ1-1, the full variable domain is ETGVTQSPTHLIKTRGQQVTLRCSSQSGHNTVSWYQQALGQGPQFIFQYYREEENGRGNFPPRFSGLQFPNYSSELNVNALELDDSALYLCASSLAAGSLEAFFGQGTRLTVV.

This clone occurred a few times. The rearrangement links TRBV2 to TRBJ1-1; D is perhaps TRBD1 (5 bases). Germline-derived CDR1 and CDR2 are SNHLY and FYNNEI. The CDR3 contains 13 residues. Trimming took 8 bases from V and 6 from J, leaving 16 bases between them. The CDR3 sequence is CASHRQPRSEAFF. DNA for the CDR3: TGTGCCAGCCACCGACAGCCACGCTCTGAAGCTTTCTTT.

This chain connects TRBV4-3 to TRBJ2-7, with 9 bases fitting TRBD1. The V gene's germline CDR1 is LGHNA and CDR2 YSLEER. Trimming took 4 bases from V and 0 from J; bases not matched to a gene: 16. The CDR3 length is 19 residues. CDR3: CASSLRTGDLSGSSYEQYF. The CDR3 DNA follows: TGCGCCAGCAGCCTGAGGACAGGGGACCTATCTGGTAGCTCCTACGAGCAGTACTTC.

This sequence joins TRBV6-1 and TRBJ2-2; 8 bases match TRBD2. V was clipped by 6 bases and J by 4 bases; unmatched bases: 4. CDR3 length: 14 residues. The germline V gene encodes CDR1 MNHNS and CDR2 SASEGT. The CDR3 DNA follows: TGTGCCAGCAGCCGGACTAGCTCCACCGGGGAGCTGTTTTTT. Protein: CASSRTSSTGELFF.

This clone was counted a few times. The chain carries TRBV19 and TRBJ2-2; D is perhaps TRBD2 (6 bases). Germline V CDR1 and CDR2: LNHDA, SQIVND (reference sequence). The CDR3 covers 14 residues. Trimming cost V 5 bases and J 7 bases, with 14 bases left between them. DNA for the CDR3: TGTGCCAGTAGTCTGAGGGGACTTAACGGGGAGCTGTTTTTT. This sequence encodes CASSLRGLNGELFF.

CDR3 bases: TGTGCCAGCAGGGGACAGGGAGGCACTGAAGCTTTCTTT. It encodes CASRGQGGTEAFF. V and J are TRBV27 and TRBJ1-1, with 9 bases matching TRBD1. The CDR3 runs to 13 residues. The germline V gene has CDR1 MNHEY and CDR2 SMNVEV (reference sequence). V shed 6 bases, J shed 4 bases, and the junction held 3 bases outside the gene matches.

This clone was found a few times. The chain has TRBV6-5 and TRBJ2-6; D not certain. V was cut by 7 bases and J by 2 bases, with 9 bases left in between. The germline V gene has CDR1 MNHEY and CDR2 SVGAGI. The CDR3 length is 14 residues. The CDR3 nucleotides read TGTGCCAGCAAAACACATCCTGGGGCCAACGTCCTGACTTTC. This encodes CASKTHPGANVLTF.

In its sample, this clone was seen a few times. The chain combines TRBV28 with TRBJ1-4; tentative D call: TRBD1 (6 bases). V was shortened by 3 bases and J by 14 bases, with 19 bases between the two germline ends. This CDR3 comprises 14 residues. Germline V gives CDR1 MDHEN, CDR2 SYDVKM. The CDR3 reads CASSLSTGKEELFF. For the CDR3, the DNA is TGTGCCAGCAGTTTGAGTACAGGGAAAGAAGAGCTGTTTTTT.

The chain uses TRBV5-4 and TRBJ1-2; 9 bases fit TRBD1. This CDR3 comprises 14 residues. Germline loops: CDR1 SGHNT, CDR2 YYREEE (reference sequence). The trim removed 6 bases at V and 0 bases at J, leaving 3 bases unmatched. CDR3: CASTGTGTNYGYTF. DNA of the CDR3: TGTGCCAGCACCGGGACAGGGACTAACTATGGCTACACCTTC.

The rearrangement uses TRBV4-2 and TRBJ2-3; TRBD2 matches at 10 bases. CDR3 length: 15 amino acids. CDR1 and CDR2 from the germline V gene are LGHNA and YNFKEQ. J gave up 4 bases and V 2 bases, and 3 bases lay outside the gene matches. As DNA, the CDR3 is TGTGCCAGCAGCCAAAACAGCGGGGGGGCAGATACGCAGTATTTT. Its translation: CASSQNSGGADTQYF.

The gene calls are TRBV6-5 and TRBJ1-4, with 7 bases matching TRBD1. J was trimmed by 5 bases and V by 4 bases; bases with no gene match: 4. Germline V gives CDR1 MNHEY, CDR2 SVGAGI. The CDR3 is 14 residues long. In nucleotides, the CDR3 is TGTGCCAGCAGTTTTGGGACAGCGAATGAAAAACTGTTTTTT. Amino acid sequence: CASSFGTANEKLFF.

This clone occurred a few times. V is TRBV6-5 and J is TRBJ1-4; TRBD1 is a possible D gene (6 bases). Per the germline V gene, CDR1 is MNHEY and CDR2 is SVGAGI. V lost 0 bases and J lost 8, with 10 bases in between. CDR3 size: 14 residues. CDR3 residues: CASSYSRTAEKLFF. CDR3 sequence (DNA): TGTGCCAGCAGTTACTCCCGGACAGCAGAAAAACTGTTTTTT.

This clone was counted once. The V and J genes are TRBV30 and TRBJ2-7; D might be TRBD2 (5 bases). V dropped 8 bases and J dropped 2 bases, with 16 bases sitting between them. Germline CDR1 is GTSNPN and CDR2 is SVGIG (reference sequence). This CDR3 is 13 amino acids long. The CDR3 region is CAHRPPGAYEQYF. As DNA, the CDR3 is TGTGCCCACAGACCTCCCGGGGCCTACGAGCAGTACTTC. The whole variable domain, filled in from reference TRBV30 and TRBJ2-7, reads SQTIHQWPATLVQPVGSPLSLECTVEGTSNPNLYWYRQAAGRGLQLLFYSVGIGQISSEVPQNLSASRPQDRQFILSSKKLLLSDSGFYLCAHRPPGAYEQYFGPGTRLTVT.

This sequence joins TRBV7-2 and TRBJ2-1; D unclear. V gave up 3 bases and J gave up 9 bases, with 9 bases separating them. Germline CDR1 is SGHTA and CDR2 is FQGNSA. The CDR3 spans 12 residues. This chain's CDR3 is CASSFEVGEQFF. CDR3 nucleotide sequence: TGTGCCAGCAGCTTTGAGGTCGGTGAGCAGTTCTTC.

V is TRBV6-5 and J is TRBJ1-2; D ambiguous. The V and J ends lost 2 bases and 0 bases respectively, with 10 bases between them. Germline V CDR1 and CDR2: MNHEY, SVGAGI. CDR3 length: 15 amino acids. The CDR3 here is CASSYDLSSNYGYTF. The CDR3 bases are TGTGCCAGCAGTTACGATCTCAGTTCTAACTATGGCTACACCTTC.

The chain recombines TRBV28 with TRBJ2-3, with D hard to call. Germline lookup yields CDR1 MDHEN and CDR2 SYDVKM. The V and J ends lost 4 bases and 2 bases respectively, with 4 bases between them. This CDR3 has 12 residues. The CDR3 reads CASSSVTDTQYF. DNA for the CDR3: TGTGCCAGCAGTTCCGTCACAGATACGCAGTATTTT.

This sequence joins TRBV5-5 and TRBJ1-5, with D unclear. From germline, CDR1 is SGHKS and CDR2 YYEKEE (reference sequence). The V end was cut by 0 bases, the J end by 0 bases, with 4 bases between. The CDR3 runs 14 residues. The CDR3 protein is CASSLAVSNQPQHF. CDR3 in DNA: TGTGCCAGCAGCTTGGCAGTTAGCAATCAGCCCCAGCATTTT.

J is TRBJ2-7 and V is TRBV19, with TRBD2 identical over 9 bases. J gave up 0 bases and V 5 bases, and 5 bases lay outside the gene matches. This CDR3 region has 15 residues. The germline CDR1 and CDR2 sequences are LNHDA and SQIVND (reference sequence). CDR3 sequence reads: CASSRGGGSSYEQYF. CDR3 in DNA: TGTGCCAGTAGTCGCGGGGGGGGGAGCTCCTACGAGCAGTACTTC.

V gene TRBV7-8 combines with J gene TRBJ1-2, with 7 bases matching TRBD1. J lost 0 bases, V lost 2 bases, and 18 bases had no gene match. CDR3 length equals 20 residues. Per germline, CDR1 SGHVS and CDR2 FQNEAQ. This CDR3 is CASSLRAEWDSPNSNYGYTF. CDR3 DNA: TGTGCCAGCAGCTTAAGGGCGGAATGGGACAGCCCCAACTCTAACTATGGCTACACCTTC.

The chain recombines TRBV15 with TRBJ2-5; TRBD1 aligns across 10 bases. TRBJ2-7 matches the DNA end more closely, so the J call is doubtful. Germline V CDR1 and CDR2: LNHNV, YYDKDF (reference sequence). There are 15 residues in the CDR3. CDR3 region: CATSRPGQGSYEQYF. The DNA for the CDR3 is TGTGCCACCAGCAGACCGGGACAGGGGTCCTACGAGCAGTACTTC.

In nucleotides, the CDR3 is TGTGCCAGCAGCGCACAGGGGACTTACTACAATGAGCAGTTCTTC. It translates to CASSAQGTYYNEQFF. This sequence joins TRBV9 and TRBJ2-1, with D tentatively TRBD1 (7 bases). CDR3 length: 15 residues. V was pared by 3 bases and J by 3 bases, with 13 bases between. Germline V gives CDR1 SGDLS, CDR2 YYNGEE.

This clone occurred a few times. The chain combines TRBV9 with TRBJ1-1, with TRBD1 as a possible D gene (5 bases). Looked up from germline, CDR1 is SGDLS and CDR2 is YYNGEE. V was shortened by 0 bases and J by 4 bases, with 13 bases between the two germline ends. This CDR3 has 15 amino acids. CDR3 bases: TGTGCCAGCAGCGTAGAGAGTCGGGGGAGCACTGAAGCTTTCTTT. Amino acid sequence: CASSVESRGSTEAFF.